This T cell receptor (beta chain) was identified in a study of blood T cell repertoires in COVID-19. Germline assignment: CDR1 MNHEY and CDR2 SVGAGI. The CDR3 extends over 15 amino acids. J lost 2 bases, V lost 5 bases, and 3 bases had no gene match. Profiled with immunoSEQ multiplex PCR; TCRdb holds only in-frame clones, not every one. The data hold more than 90,000 clones, with roughly 89% observed a single time. Recruited during active infection, patients (from Seattle) were subsequently followed longitudinally. Sequences were obtained from peripheral blood. The chain links TRBV6-5 to TRBJ2-6, with 7 bases lining up with TRBD1. The origin of this receptor is a woman between 55 and 75 years old with COVID-19, enrolled during active disease. The DNA of the CDR3 is TGTGCCAGCAGTACCGGGACAGCTGGGGCCAACGTCCTGACTTTC. Its protein is CASSTGTAGANVLTF.